This T cell receptor (beta chain) was recovered during a study of cytomegalovirus exposure and HLA in healthy donors. Study details: As released early, the data held 85 million to 95 million unique TCRs from HLA-typed donors.

Concerning this clone: As yet, its antigen is unknown.

The PCR made use of 60 Vbeta and 13 Jbeta primers. Clones were read by immunoSEQ multiplex PCR, and TCRdb kept only the in-frame ones, dropping some. The sample has a few hundred thousand clones; around 79% are singletons. Overall study findings and caveats: Among TCR sequences, most were rare, though some public TCRs appeared in many donors.

The CDR3 extends over 13 amino acids. Per the germline V gene, CDR1 is MNHNS and CDR2 is SASEGT. Trimming left V 1 base short and J 8 bases short, with 11 bases between. The TCR sequence derives from a man between 18 and 29 years old in good health and CMV-seronegative. The sequenced material came from PBMCs. This chain links TRBV6-1 with TRBJ1-2; a possible D gene is TRBD1 (6 bases). CDR3 loop: CASSEVTGQGYTF. The CDR3 bases are TGTGCCAGCAGTGAAGTTACAGGGCAGGGCTACACCTTC.